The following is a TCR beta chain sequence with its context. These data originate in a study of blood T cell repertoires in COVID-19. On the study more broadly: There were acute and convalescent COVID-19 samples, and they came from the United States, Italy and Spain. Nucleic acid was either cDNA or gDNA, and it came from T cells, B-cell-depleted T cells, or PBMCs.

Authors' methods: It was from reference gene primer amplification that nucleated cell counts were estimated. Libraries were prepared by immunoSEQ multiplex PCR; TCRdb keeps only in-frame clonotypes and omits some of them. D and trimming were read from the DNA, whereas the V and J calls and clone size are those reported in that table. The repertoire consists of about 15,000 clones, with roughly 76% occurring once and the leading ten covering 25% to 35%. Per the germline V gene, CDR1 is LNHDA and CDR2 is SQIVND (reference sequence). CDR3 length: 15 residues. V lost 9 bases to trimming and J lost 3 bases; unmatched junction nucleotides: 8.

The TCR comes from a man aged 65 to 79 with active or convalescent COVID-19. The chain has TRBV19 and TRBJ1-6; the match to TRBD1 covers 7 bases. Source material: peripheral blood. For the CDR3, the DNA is TGTGCCAGCTGGGCCAGACAGGGCTATAATTCACCCCTCCACTTT. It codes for CASWARQGYNSPLHF.